What follows are 32 T cell receptor beta chains derived from one specimen sequenced in a study of cytomegalovirus exposure and HLA in healthy donors. A multiplex PCR was run with 60 Vbeta primers and 13 Jbeta primers. The table came from immunoSEQ multiplex PCR; TCRdb's copy has only in-frame clones and leaves some out. The data show 140,000 or so clones, less than 85% seen once. The sequenced sample consisted of PBMCs. Every receptor here comes from a man younger than 35 in good health and CMV-seropositive.

This clone was seen just once. This chain links TRBV7-9 with TRBJ2-1; 9 positions agree with TRBD1. The trim removed 5 bases at V and 4 bases at J, leaving 6 bases unmatched. Looked up from germline, CDR1 is SEHNR and CDR2 is FQNEAQ (reference sequence). The CDR3 length is 15 residues. Here the CDR3 DNA reads TGTGCCAGCAGCACCCGGGACAGGGTGTACAATGAGCAGTTCTTC. Its translation is CASSTRDRVYNEQFF.

The V call is TRBV5-4, the J call TRBJ1-4, with D perhaps TRBD1 (6 bases). The CDR3 runs to 17 residues. Looked up from germline, CDR1 is SGHNT and CDR2 is YYREEE (reference sequence). V was cut by 7 bases and J by 1 base, with 20 bases left in between. CDR3 sequence (DNA): TGTGCCAGCCACTCCTGGGGGCAGGGGCTAACTAATGAAAAACTGTTTTTT. Residues: CASHSWGQGLTNEKLFF.

V is TRBV10-1 and J is TRBJ2-2; 7 nucleotides align to TRBD1. With 2 bases clipped from V and 1 base from J, the junction kept 1 base outside the gene matches. This CDR3 has 15 amino acids. Per germline, CDR1 WNHNN and CDR2 SYGVQD (reference sequence). The CDR3 DNA reads as TGCGCCAGCAGTGAGCGGACAGGGAACACCGGGGAGCTGTTTTTT. Its translation is CASSERTGNTGELFF.

This chain uses TRBV7-8 with TRBJ2-1; the match to TRBD2 covers 7 bases. After removal of 5 bases from V and 3 bases from J, the junction contained 13 bases not matched to a gene. The CDR3 spans 17 residues. Germline V gene data show CDR1 as SGHVS and CDR2 as FQNEAQ. The CDR3 here is CASSPAGGSAGYNEQFF. DNA of the CDR3: TGTGCCAGCAGCCCAGCGGGCGGGAGTGCAGGCTACAATGAGCAGTTCTTC.

This clone was detected once. This chain joins TRBV7-2 and TRBJ2-3; TRBD1 agrees at 10 bases. The V gene's germline CDR1 is SGHTA and CDR2 FQGNSA. The CDR3 sequence is 17 residues long. V lost 5 bases, J lost 3 bases, and 11 bases stayed unmatched. Written as DNA, the CDR3 is TGTGCCAGCAGCCCGAGACAGGGGGCACCGAGGACAGATACGCAGTATTTT. Translation gives CASSPRQGAPRTDTQYF.

This clone was seen only once. The rearrangement links TRBV20-1 to TRBJ1-1, with D maybe TRBD1 (6 bases). With 6 bases removed from V and 5 bases from J, the gap between germline ends came to 10 bases. This CDR3 contains 11 residues. Germline assignment: CDR1 DFQATT and CDR2 SNEGSKA (reference sequence). CDR3 region: CSAKDRTEAFF. CDR3 coding DNA: TGCAGTGCCAAGGACAGAACTGAAGCTTTCTTT.

The chain is built from TRBV7-2 and TRBJ2-4, with a possible D match to TRBD1 (7 bases). Germline V gene lookup returns CDR1 SGHTA and CDR2 FQGNSA. Trimming took off 3 bases at V and 3 bases at J, with 15 bases between the two ends. The CDR3 length is 16 residues. The CDR3: CASSFLRGRIKNIQYF. The CDR3 DNA is TGTGCCAGCAGCTTTCTCAGGGGGAGGATCAAAAACATTCAGTACTTC.

The rearrangement joins TRBV9 to TRBJ2-1, with 8 positions matching TRBD2. The CDR3 consists of 15 residues. Trimming took 3 bases from V and 3 from J; bases not matched to a gene: 5. Germline values: CDR1 SGDLS, CDR2 YYNGEE. DNA of the CDR3: TGTGCCAGCAGCGCGGGGAGCGGGAGCTACAATGAGCAGTTCTTC. Its protein product is CASSAGSGSYNEQFF.

V gene TRBV6-1 combines with J gene TRBJ1-3; D is unresolved. The V gene's germline CDR1 is MNHNS and CDR2 SASEGT. This CDR3 contains 14 residues. V gave up 5 bases and J gave up 0 bases, with 8 bases separating them. The CDR3 bases are TGTGCCAGCAGTCCCGGTCACTCTGGAAACACCATATATTTT. Residues: CASSPGHSGNTIYF.

In its sample, this clone was seen once. V usage is TRBV9 and J usage is TRBJ2-1; 7 nucleotides align to TRBD2. V shed 4 bases and J 8 bases; nucleotides not matched to a gene: 9. CDR1 SGDLS and CDR2 YYNGEE come from the germline V gene. The CDR3 runs to 14 residues. The CDR3 bases are TGTGCCAGCAGCCCCCGGGCGGGAGCACATGAGCAGTTCTTC. Protein sequence: CASSPRAGAHEQFF.

This clone was picked up a small number of times. The chain couples TRBV5-1 to TRBJ1-2, with 7 bases fitting TRBD1. The germline CDR1 and CDR2 sequences are SGHRS and YFSETQ. This CDR3 is 14 amino acids long. V shed 4 bases, J shed 6 bases, and the junction held 9 bases outside the gene matches. CDR3 nucleotide sequence: TGCGCCAGCAGCCCCGGGACAGCGATAAATGGCTACACCTTC. Amino acids: CASSPGTAINGYTF.

A word on this clone: Sequence at one end of the junction differs from germline and may be a read error. The chain combines TRBV18 with TRBJ2-7; 11 bases are a match to TRBD2. CDR1 KGHSH and CDR2 LQKENI come from the germline V gene. The CDR3 length is 15 residues. The CDR3: CAGSPLSGRAWEQYF. The CDR3 DNA is TGTGCCGGCTCACCACTTAGCGGGAGGGCCTGGGAGCAGTACTTC.

This clone was detected a few times. The chain uses TRBV5-1 and TRBJ1-2; D gene uncertain. The CDR3 loop spans 13 amino acids. Germline loops: CDR1 SGHRS, CDR2 YFSETQ. The germline V and J ends were trimmed by 4 bases and 1 base, with 8 bases remaining between them. CDR3 nucleotide sequence: TGCGCCAGCAGCGTTGGGAGTAACTATGGCTACACCTTC. Its translation: CASSVGSNYGYTF.

This chain links TRBV4-1 with TRBJ1-5; no definite D call. The CDR3 consists of 14 residues. Trimming left V 4 bases short and J 0 bases short, with 7 bases between. The germline gives CDR1 MGHRA, CDR2 YSYEKL. CDR3 protein: CASSPGYSNQPQHF. The CDR3 DNA is TGCGCCAGCAGCCCCGGTTATAGCAATCAGCCCCAGCATTTT.

This clone was observed a single time. An end of the junction does not agree with germline; a read error may underlie this. This sequence joins TRBV7-9 and TRBJ2-3; 9 bases agree with TRBD1. CDR3 length: 13 amino acids. Germline CDR1 is SEHNR and CDR2 is FQNEAQ (reference sequence). CDR3 protein: CASSFYPGQGLLF. The DNA of the CDR3 is TGTGCCAGCAGCTTCTATCCGGGACAGGGCCTTCTTTTT.

The CDR3 region has the DNA TGCGCCAGCAGCTCCCTAGCGGGCACCCTCTACGAGCAGTACTTC. This encodes CASSSLAGTLYEQYF. The chain joins TRBV5-1 to TRBJ2-7; 8 bases are a match to TRBD2. The V gene's germline CDR1 is SGHRS and CDR2 YFSETQ. The V and J ends lost 3 bases and 3 bases, in that order; junction bases with no gene match: 8. This CDR3 comprises 15 residues.

The genes are TRBV6-6 and TRBJ2-5, with D maybe TRBD1 (5 bases). The J call is uncertain, as TRBJ2-7 better fits the DNA end. The CDR3 spans 15 residues. The germline V gene encodes CDR1 MNHNY and CDR2 SVGAGI (reference sequence). The CDR3 DNA is TGTGCCAGCAGTGCCAAGACCTTAGGGGCCTACGAGCAGTACTTC. Translation: CASSAKTLGAYEQYF.

The rearrangement links TRBV6-6 to TRBJ1-1; D gene uncertain. This CDR3 region has 15 residues. The V gene lost 2 bases and the J gene lost 2 bases, with 12 bases spanning the gap. Germline V gives CDR1 MNHNY, CDR2 SVGAGI (reference sequence). The CDR3, as DNA: TGTGCCAGCAGTTACCCTAGTGGAGCAAACACTGAAGCTTTCTTT. Protein product: CASSYPSGANTEAFF.

This chain links TRBV19 with TRBJ1-4; the D is unclear. The CDR3 covers 12 residues. Germline V CDR1 and CDR2: LNHDA, SQIVND (reference sequence). Deletions cut 7 bases from V and 10 bases from J, with 13 bases between. CDR3 amino acids: CASTPPRGKLFF. The CDR3 DNA follows: TGTGCCAGTACCCCTCCGCGGGGAAAACTGTTTTTT.

The genes are TRBV5-1 and TRBJ1-3; tentatively, D is TRBD1 (5 bases). From germline, CDR1 is SGHRS and CDR2 YFSETQ. V lost 4 bases and J 0 bases, leaving 14 bases between the germline ends. This CDR3 is 16 amino acids long. DNA of the CDR3: TGCGCCAGCAGCGGCCGGGACTCGAGCTCTGGAAACACCATATATTTT. Translating it yields CASSGRDSSSGNTIYF.

The rearrangement uses TRBV20-1 and TRBJ2-5, with TRBD2 as a possible D gene (6 bases). Germline CDR1 is DFQATT and CDR2 is SNEGSKA (reference sequence). The CDR3 consists of 11 residues. Trimming took off 3 bases at V and 6 bases at J, with 8 bases between the two ends. The CDR3 DNA sequence: TGCAGTGCTAGCGGGAGACAGACCCAGTACTTC. Translating it yields CSASGRQTQYF.

The count of this clone is one. The genes are TRBV10-3 and TRBJ2-3, with TRBD2 matching over 14 bases. V gave up 1 base and J gave up 7 bases; unmatched junction bases: 7. This CDR3 spans 17 amino acids. The germline gives CDR1 ENHRY, CDR2 SYGVKD. CDR3 loop: CAISELGTSGRAYTQYF. For the CDR3, the DNA is TGTGCCATCAGTGAGTTGGGGACTAGCGGGAGAGCGTATACGCAGTATTTT.

The DNA for the CDR3 is TGCGCCAGCAGCTTGGCAGGGGCGCTTGAAGCTTTCTTT. Its translation: CASSLAGALEAFF. The chain is built from TRBV5-1 and TRBJ1-1, with D possibly being TRBD1 (6 bases). CDR1 and CDR2 from the germline V gene are SGHRS and YFSETQ. The V end was cut by 0 bases, the J end by 7 bases, with 10 bases between. The CDR3 runs to 13 residues.

This clone was observed a single time. The J gene is TRBJ2-2, the V gene TRBV10-3; D gene ambiguous. With 2 bases removed from V and 4 bases from J, the gap between germline ends came to 11 bases. CDR1 ENHRY and CDR2 SYGVKD come from the germline V gene. The CDR3 length is 15 residues. The DNA for the CDR3 is TGTGCCATCAGTGAGCAACGGGTAGGCACCGGGGAGCTGTTTTTT. This codes for CAISEQRVGTGELFF.

This clone has just a few counts. This chain uses TRBV29-1 with TRBJ1-6, with D possibly matching TRBD1 (6 bases). Trimming shortened V by 6 bases and J by 8 bases, and 17 bases separated the two germline ends. The CDR3 loop spans 14 amino acids. CDR1 SQVTM and CDR2 ANQGSEA come from the germline V gene. For the CDR3, the DNA is TGCAGCGTCGCACGGGACAATGGTGATTCACCCCTCCACTTT. Translated: CSVARDNGDSPLHF.

This chain connects TRBV6-6 to TRBJ2-7, with TRBD1 matching over 7 bases. The CDR3 has 15 residues. V lost 5 bases to trimming and J lost 3 bases; unmatched junction nucleotides: 10. Germline assignment: CDR1 MNHNY and CDR2 SVGAGI (reference sequence). The CDR3 sequence: CASSHGTVEYYEQYF. The CDR3 region has the DNA TGTGCCAGCAGTCACGGGACAGTCGAGTACTACGAGCAGTACTTC.

J is TRBJ1-5 and V is TRBV5-5; 7 bases agree with TRBD1. V shed 3 bases, J shed 3 bases, and the junction held 12 bases outside the gene matches. The CDR3 covers 17 residues. From germline, CDR1 is SGHKS and CDR2 YYEKEE (reference sequence). The CDR3 nucleotides are TGTGCCAGCAGCTCGCAATTCCCGGGACAGCCCAATCAGCCCCAGCATTTT. Translating it yields CASSSQFPGQPNQPQHF.

This clone appeared a few times. The V call is TRBV7-9, the J call TRBJ2-7, with D tentatively TRBD1 (7 bases). The CDR3 consists of 11 residues. The germline V gene encodes CDR1 SEHNR and CDR2 FQNEAQ (reference sequence). V dropped 6 bases and J dropped 12 bases, with 15 bases sitting between them. The CDR3 sequence is CASSRQGGTYF. The DNA for the CDR3 is TGTGCCAGCAGTCGGCAGGGGGGAACGTACTTC.

V usage is TRBV5-4 and J usage is TRBJ2-4; TRBD2 agrees at 14 bases. V trimming: 3 bases; J trimming: 3 bases; junction bases outside the gene matches: 5. This CDR3 is 17 amino acids long. Germline V gives CDR1 SGHNT, CDR2 YYREEE (reference sequence). The CDR3 DNA reads TGTGCCAGCAGCTGGGGGACTAGCGGGGGTCTCAAAAACATTCAGTACTTC. Residues: CASSWGTSGGLKNIQYF.

This sequence joins TRBV5-4 and TRBJ2-1; D is possibly TRBD1 (5 bases). The CDR3 extends over 15 amino acids. V was shortened by 0 bases and J by 5 bases, with 12 bases between the two germline ends. Germline V gene lookup returns CDR1 SGHNT and CDR2 YYREEE (reference sequence). In DNA form, the CDR3 reads TGTGCCAGCAGCTTGGAGTGGGGCCGACACAATGAGCAGTTCTTC. Translated, it gives CASSLEWGRHNEQFF. Full variable domain (rest looked up from reference TRBV5-4 and TRBJ2-1): ETGVTQSPTHLIKTRGQQVTLRCSSQSGHNTVSWYQQALGQGPQFIFQYYREEENGRGNFPPRFSGLQFPNYSSELNVNALELDDSALYLCASSLEWGRHNEQFFGPGTRLTVL.

V gene TRBV19 combines with J gene TRBJ1-5; D is perhaps TRBD1 (5 bases). CDR1 is LNHDA, CDR2 SQIVND, per germline (reference sequence). This CDR3 contains 19 residues. V was pared by 7 bases and J by 2 bases, with 27 bases between. The CDR3 here is CASKPGGRVSPLGNQPQHF. CDR3 DNA sequence: TGTGCCAGTAAGCCGGGTGGCAGGGTCTCCCCTTTGGGCAATCAGCCCCAGCATTTT.

The rearrangement links TRBV19 to TRBJ1-2; D remains unclear. The CDR3 totals 13 residues. CDR1 is LNHDA and CDR2 is SQIVND in the germline V gene (reference sequence). Trimming left V 5 bases short and J 8 bases short, with 15 bases between. CDR3: CASSPWREEGYTF. In DNA, the CDR3 is TGTGCCAGTAGTCCGTGGAGGGAAGAGGGCTACACCTTC.